These 20 T cell receptor beta chains were sequenced from one sample in a study of stem cell transplantation in POMP-related autoinflammatory disease. Sequenced by immunoSEQ multiplex PCR; TCRdb stores in-frame clones only, minus some. The sample has some 68,000 clones; roughly 93% are singletons. Sample: CD4+ T cells from PBMCs, taken after stem cell transplantation. These receptors originate from a human patient with POMP-related autoinflammation and immune dysregulation (PRAID). Certain T cells may be donor cells from the graft.

V is TRBV5-1 and J is TRBJ2-6; 9 nucleotides agree with TRBD1. The germline gives CDR1 SGHRS, CDR2 YFSETQ. There are 18 residues in the CDR3. Trimming at V came to 6 bases and at J to 3 bases, leaving 13 bases not matched to a gene. CDR3 protein: CASNEYTGGNIGANVLTF. The CDR3 DNA is TGCGCCAGCAACGAATACACAGGGGGCAACATTGGGGCCAACGTCCTGACTTTC.

This chain connects TRBV10-3 to TRBJ1-1; 9 bases are shared with TRBD1. Germline lookup yields CDR1 ENHRY and CDR2 SYGVKD. The CDR3 sequence is 14 residues long. V lost 3 bases, J lost 3 bases, and 2 bases stayed unmatched. CDR3 sequence (DNA): TGTGCCATCAGTGACCGGGACAGGGACACTGAAGCTTTCTTT. It translates to CAISDRDRDTEAFF.

This chain links TRBV7-6 with TRBJ2-1; 8 bases are a match to TRBD1. Germline CDR1 SGHVS, CDR2 FNYEAQ. This CDR3 contains 15 residues. V shed 5 bases, J shed 4 bases, and the junction held 7 bases outside the gene matches. Here the CDR3 reads CASSLGQGLYNEQFF. In nucleotides, the CDR3 is TGTGCCAGCAGCCTAGGACAGGGCCTTTACAATGAGCAGTTCTTC.

The V and J genes are TRBV12-3 or TRBV12-4 and TRBJ2-6; D not certain. The CDR3 covers 13 residues. V was pared by 6 bases and J by 2 bases, with 5 bases between. In nucleotides, the CDR3 is TGTGCCAGCAGGCAGGCTGGGGCCAACGTCCTGACTTTC. It yields the protein CASRQAGANVLTF.

This rearrangement joins TRBV6-5 to TRBJ1-2; TRBD1 might be the D (5 bases). Germline CDR1 and CDR2: MNHEY and SVGAGI. The CDR3 loop spans 16 amino acids. Trimming took 0 bases from V and 7 from J, leaving 18 bases between them. The CDR3 region is CASSYSPGRGLAGYTF. CDR3 nucleotides: TGTGCCAGCAGTTACTCCCCGGGACGTGGGCTGGCTGGCTACACCTTC.

The CDR3 DNA reads as TGTGCCAGCAGCTTCTCAGTAGGCGGGGAGCTGTTTTTT. It specifies CASSFSVGGELFF. The chain uses TRBV7-9 and TRBJ2-2; unclear D gene. The CDR3 is made up of 13 amino acids. Trimming removed 3 bases from V and 7 bases from J, with 9 bases in between. Germline CDR1 SEHNR, CDR2 FQNEAQ (reference sequence).

This clone was observed once. Sequence at one end of the junction differs from germline and may be a read error. This same CDR3 is encoded by further DNA sequences in the sample. V gene TRBV2 combines with J gene TRBJ1-2, with D hard to call. This CDR3 has 13 residues. Germline V CDR1 and CDR2: SNHLY, FYNNEI. CDR3 sequence reads: CASSEEPNYGYTF. CDR3 nucleotide sequence: TGTGCCAGCAGTGAGGAGCCAAACTATGGTTACACCTTC.

The chain recombines TRBV6-1 with TRBJ2-7; 7 bases match TRBD1. The CDR3 has 16 amino acids. The V segment lost 4 bases and the J segment 4 bases; nucleotides outside the gene matches: 13. Germline CDR1 is MNHNS and CDR2 is SASEGT. CDR3 DNA sequence: TGTGCCAGCAGTGCTCCTTCGACAGGGTCTGGTTACGAGCAGTACGTC. Translated: CASSAPSTGSGYEQYV.

The chain is built from TRBV20-1 and TRBJ2-7, with TRBD1 matching 9 bases. Trimming removed 3 bases from V and 3 bases from J; junction bases left unmatched: 3. The CDR3 extends over 13 amino acids. The germline gives CDR1 DFQATT, CDR2 SNEGSKA (reference sequence). The CDR3: CSASRQGDYEQYV. The DNA of the CDR3 is TGCAGTGCTAGTAGACAGGGGGACTACGAGCAGTACGTC.

The V gene is TRBV24-1, the J gene TRBJ2-2; 11 bases map to TRBD2. The CDR3 contains 17 residues. The ends lost 2 bases at V and 7 bases at J; junction bases unmatched: 8. Germline V gene data show CDR1 as KGHDR and CDR2 as SFDVKD. CDR3 DNA sequence: TGTGCCACCAGTGATTATAGGCTAGCGGGGGGTCGCGGGGAGCTGTTTTTT. Protein product: CATSDYRLAGGRGELFF.

The rearrangement joins TRBV29-1 to TRBJ2-1; 14 bases align to TRBD2. V lost 7 bases to trimming and J lost 10 bases; unmatched junction nucleotides: 9. Germline V gene lookup returns CDR1 SQVTM and CDR2 ANQGSEA. The CDR3 sequence is 14 residues long. The CDR3 region has the DNA TGCAGCGCCAACGGACTAGCGGGAGGAAAGGAGCAGTTCTTC. This encodes CSANGLAGGKEQFF.

The rearrangement links TRBV2 to TRBJ2-7, with D possibly matching TRBD1 (5 bases). Germline CDR1 reads SNHLY; CDR2 reads FYNNEI. This CDR3 spans 13 amino acids. Trimming cost V 4 bases and J 6 bases, with 13 bases left between them. CDR3: CASSVTVQGEQYV. The CDR3 bases are TGTGCCAGCAGTGTGACAGTTCAGGGCGAGCAGTACGTC.

The V and J genes are TRBV28 and TRBJ1-3, with D tentatively TRBD1 (6 bases). The V end lost 11 bases, the J end lost 10 bases, and 21 bases lay between the germline ends. The CDR3 consists of 13 residues. Germline assignment: CDR1 MDHEN and CDR2 SYDVKM. CDR3 DNA: TGTGCCGGGGGACACAGAAGCCTTCGGACCATATATTTT. This translates into CAGGHRSLRTIYF.

V and J are TRBV5-1 and TRBJ2-1; possible D gene TRBD2, 5 bases. CDR1 SGHRS and CDR2 YFSETQ come from the germline V gene. The CDR3 is 15 amino acids. Trimming took off 4 bases at V and 2 bases at J, with 13 bases between the two ends. CDR3 coding DNA: TGCGCCAGCAGCCTCGTAACCGGGACCTACAATGAGCAGTTCTTC. Its protein is CASSLVTGTYNEQFF.

The rearrangement joins TRBV28 to TRBJ2-3; 7 nucleotides line up with TRBD1. J lost 0 bases, V lost 5 bases, and 8 bases had no gene match. The germline V gene encodes CDR1 MDHEN and CDR2 SYDVKM. The CDR3 consists of 16 residues. CDR3 sequence (DNA): TGTGCCAGCAGTCCGACCCAGGGGGTTAGCACAGATACGCAGTATTTT. Its translation: CASSPTQGVSTDTQYF.

The chain couples TRBV20-1 to TRBJ1-1; 8 nucleotides line up with TRBD1. The CDR3 has 16 residues. Germline V lookup: CDR1 DFQATT, CDR2 SNEGSKA (reference sequence). The J segment lost 1 base and the V segment lost 3 bases, leaving 10 bases of the junction unmatched. CDR3 sequence (DNA): TGCAGTGCTAGTGTCGCAGGGGGCGGGGGGAACACTGAAGCTTTCTTT. It specifies CSASVAGGGGNTEAFF.

This clone was seen a few times. The rearrangement joins TRBV6-5 to TRBJ1-5; D is perhaps TRBD1 (6 bases). V was clipped by 7 bases and J by 3 bases, with 13 bases between them. This CDR3 is built from 14 residues. From germline, CDR1 is MNHEY and CDR2 SVGAGI. The CDR3 here is CASKRGANNQPQHF. For the CDR3, the DNA is TGTGCCAGCAAGCGGGGGGCGAACAATCAGCCCCAGCATTTT.

This chain joins TRBV2 and TRBJ2-7; D is perhaps TRBD1 or TRBD2 (5 bases each). Germline-derived CDR1 and CDR2 are SNHLY and FYNNEI. The CDR3 length is 14 residues. Trimming removed 4 bases from V and 7 bases from J, with 17 bases in between. The CDR3: CASSATSGTAEQYV. DNA of the CDR3: TGTGCCAGCAGTGCGACATCCGGGACGGCAGAGCAGTACGTC.

This clone appeared a single time. The CDR3 reads CASSSRTEAFF. CDR3 nucleotide sequence: TGTGCCAGCAGTTCGCGCACTGAAGCTTTCTTT. The rearrangement joins TRBV28 to TRBJ1-1; D gene unclear. V lost 4 bases to trimming and J lost 4 bases, with 4 bases between them. The CDR3 totals 11 residues. CDR1 is MDHEN, CDR2 SYDVKM, per germline.

This clone was seen a single time. The chain employs TRBV28 and TRBJ2-7; 10 bases line up with TRBD1. J gave up 7 bases and V 5 bases, and 8 bases lay outside the gene matches. This CDR3 contains 14 residues. Germline CDR1 reads MDHEN; CDR2 reads SYDVKM. CDR3: CASSTRQGAREQYV. The CDR3 bases are TGTGCCAGCAGTACACGACAGGGGGCGAGGGAGCAGTACGTC.